A selection of T cell receptor beta chains follows, all from one sample in a study of T-cell reconstitution after alpha-beta-depleted transplantation in children. TCRdb reprocessed the PCR reads via MiXCR and lists one record per CDR3 protein. The table records just over 950,000 distinct CDR3 sequences, about 29% of them present only once. The sample here was PBMCs, mostly from graft donor cells, taken 360 days after TCRalphabeta/CD19-depleted stem cell transplant. The origin of the receptors is a boy in the first two years of life who had a stem cell transplant for SCID, so the T cells may come from the graft donor. The CDR3 runs from the conserved cysteine through the conserved F or W. Each record gives: clone size, V gene, D gene, J gene, CDR3 protein, CDR3 DNA. D genes are given only for firm matches. The listing skips clone size in some rows; elsewhere it reads once, few, many or a size class.

few	TRBV7-6	-	TRBJ2-1	CASSLVATGLGEQFF	TGTGCCAGCAGCTTAGTGGCAACAGGGTTGGGTGAGCAGTTCTTC
-	TRBV15	TRBD2	TRBJ2-5	CATSRGRDQETQYF	TGTGCCACCAGCAGGGGGAGGGACCAAGAGACCCAGTACTTC
once	TRBV5-4	TRBD1	TRBJ2-2	CASSSRTGGRTGELFF	TGTGCCAGCAGCTCCCGGACAGGGGGAAGAACCGGGGAGCTGTTTTTT
once	TRBV4-3	TRBD1	TRBJ2-7	CASSPNRDRAIYEQYF	TGCGCCAGCAGTCCCAACAGGGACAGGGCCATCTACGAGCAGTACTTC
-	TRBV12-3/TRBV12-4	-	TRBJ1-2	CASSEFPGTVSYGYTF	TGTGCCAGCAGTGAGTTCCCGGGGACCGTTTCCTATGGCTACACCTTC
-	TRBV5-1	-	TRBJ2-7	CASSLSAGAPGEQYF	TGCGCCAGCAGCCTCTCCGCGGGGGCCCCCGGGGAGCAGTACTTC
many	TRBV7-9	TRBD1	TRBJ1-1	CASSLAGQGGTEAFF	TGCGCCAGCAGCTTGGCGGGACAGGGTGGCACTGAAGCTTTCTTT
-	TRBV7-2	-	TRBJ1-6	CASSPYLTGNSPLHF	TGTGCCAGCAGCCCATATCTAACAGGGAATTCACCCCTCCACTTT
-	TRBV11-2	-	TRBJ2-7	CASSPPRGPGEQYF	TGTGCCAGCAGCCCACCTAGGGGCCCCGGTGAGCAGTACTTC
-	TRBV28	-	TRBJ2-5	CASSLSREGVGGETQYF	TGTGCCAGCAGTTTGTCGCGTGAGGGAGTTGGGGGAGAGACCCAGTACTTC
once	TRBV18	TRBD1	TRBJ2-7	CASSHGTEITYEQYF	TGTGCCAGCTCACACGGGACAGAAATTACCTACGAGCAGTACTTC